These 25 T cell receptor beta chains share one sample of origin, sequenced in a study of blood T cell repertoires in COVID-19. TCRdb's table, derived via immunoSEQ multiplex PCR, lists solely in-frame clones and lacks some. The sample has fewer than 300,000 clones, 80% to 95% seen once. Sequenced sample: PBMCs or T cells enriched from blood (not recorded which). The source is a young woman who had recovered from COVID-19.

The chain couples TRBV7-2 to TRBJ2-7, with 7 bases matching TRBD1. Germline CDR1 reads SGHTA; CDR2 reads FQGNSA. This CDR3 has 16 amino acids. V dropped 3 bases and J dropped 1; count of bases not matched to a gene: 9. Written as DNA, the CDR3 is TGTGCCAGCAGCTTTCGCGCCGGGACAGATTCCTACGAGCAGTACTTC. Its protein product is CASSFRAGTDSYEQYF. Variable domain in full (rest from reference TRBV7-2 and TRBJ2-7): GAGVSQSPSNKVTEKGKDVELRCDPISGHTALYWYRQSLGQGLEFLIYFQGNSAPDKSGLPSDRFSAERTGGSVSTLTIQRTQQEDSAVYLCASSFRAGTDSYEQYFGPGTRLTVT.

The chain recombines TRBV7-9 with TRBJ1-1; D perhaps matches TRBD1 (5 bases). The CDR3 is 13 amino acids. V was trimmed by 4 bases and J by 4 bases, leaving 10 bases between them. CDR1 SEHNR and CDR2 FQNEAQ come from the germline V gene (reference sequence). Written as DNA, the CDR3 is TGTGCCAGCAGCTCCCATCAGGGCACTGAAGCTTTCTTT. Amino acids: CASSSHQGTEAFF.

V usage is TRBV5-6 and J usage is TRBJ1-1; TRBD1 might be the D (5 bases). This CDR3 is 14 amino acids long. Germline V lookup: CDR1 SGHDT, CDR2 YYEEEE. Trimming stripped 4 bases from V and 4 bases from J, with 14 bases between. The CDR3 loop is CASSPGLVATEAFF. CDR3 coding DNA: TGTGCCAGCAGCCCAGGGTTGGTGGCCACTGAAGCTTTCTTT.

The J gene is TRBJ1-1, the V gene TRBV18; 7 nucleotides agree with TRBD1. Germline loops: CDR1 KGHSH, CDR2 LQKENI. The length of the CDR3 is 13 residues. The trim removed 8 bases at V and 1 base at J, leaving 4 bases unmatched. The CDR3 DNA is TGTGCCAGCCAGGGGGATCGGAACACTGAAGCTTTCTTT. Its protein product is CASQGDRNTEAFF.

This clone is a singleton in its sample. The same CDR3 is also encoded by other DNA sequences in this sample. The chain carries TRBV7-2 and TRBJ2-2; no clear D. Germline values: CDR1 SGHTA, CDR2 FQGNSA. V was pared by 5 bases and J by 2 bases, with 6 bases between. The CDR3 contains 13 residues. The CDR3 DNA sequence: TGTGCCAGCAGCCCGAGAAACACCGGGGAGCTGTTTTTT. Residues: CASSPRNTGELFF.

The V call is TRBV2, the J call TRBJ2-1; 7 bases are shared with TRBD1. Germline-derived CDR1 and CDR2 are SNHLY and FYNNEI. CDR3 length: 14 amino acids. V gave up 7 bases and J gave up 0 bases; unmatched junction bases: 3. CDR3 in amino acids: CASNGDSSYNEQFF. As DNA, the CDR3 is TGTGCCAGCAATGGGGACAGCTCCTACAATGAGCAGTTCTTC.

V usage is TRBV7-6 and J usage is TRBJ2-1; perhaps TRBD1 as D (6 bases). This CDR3 has 13 amino acids. V lost 5 bases and J 6 bases, leaving 11 bases between the germline ends. The germline gives CDR1 SGHVS, CDR2 FNYEAQ. CDR3 coding DNA: TGTGCCAGCAGCCCGTTACAGGGCAATGAGCAGTTCTTC. Protein: CASSPLQGNEQFF.

The chain joins TRBV9 to TRBJ1-2; 8 bases fit TRBD1. Germline trimming cut 5 bases from V and 2 bases from J; bases unmatched to any gene: 5. The CDR3 has 14 amino acids. From germline, CDR1 is SGDLS and CDR2 YYNGEE. This CDR3 is CASSDRTGNYGYTF. CDR3 sequence (DNA): TGTGCCAGCAGTGATCGGACAGGGAACTATGGCTACACCTTC. Based on the CDR3 plus reference TRBV9 and TRBJ1-2, the full variable domain is DSGVTQTPKHLITATGQRVTLRCSPRSGDLSVYWYQQSLDQGLQFLIQYYNGEERAKGNILERFSAQQFPDLHSELNLSSLELGDSALYFCASSDRTGNYGYTFGSGTRLTVV.

The chain couples TRBV24-1 to TRBJ2-5; TRBD2 aligns across 14 bases. V lost 3 bases and J lost 4; bases outside the gene matches: 9. The CDR3 has 18 residues. Germline V CDR1 and CDR2: KGHDR, SFDVKD. Here the CDR3 reads CATSDQRTSGGPIETQYF. Written as DNA, the CDR3 is TGTGCCACCAGTGATCAACGGACTAGCGGGGGGCCGATAGAGACCCAGTACTTC.

The chain is built from TRBV3-1 (or the pseudogene TRBV3-2) and TRBJ1-1; perhaps TRBD1 as D (5 bases). The V gene lost 4 bases and the J gene lost 1 base, with 10 bases spanning the gap. CDR1 and CDR2 (germline): LGHDT, YNNKEL (reference sequence). This CDR3 comprises 14 residues. The CDR3 DNA reads as TGTGCCAGCAGCCCATTACAGGCGAACACTGAAGCTTTCTTT. Translating gives CASSPLQANTEAFF.

The rearrangement links TRBV14 to TRBJ2-1, with D possibly TRBD2 on 5 matching bases. The CDR3 totals 14 residues. Deletions cut 6 bases from V and 7 bases from J, with 16 bases between. Germline CDR1 SGHDN, CDR2 FVKESK. In DNA form, the CDR3 reads TGTGCCAGCAGTTTTCCGGGTAGAGGGAATGAGCAGTTCTTC. It translates to CASSFPGRGNEQFF.

This sequence joins TRBV28 and TRBJ2-7; TRBD1 matches at 12 bases. The germline CDR1 and CDR2 sequences are MDHEN and SYDVKM. V was clipped by 8 bases and J by 5 bases; unmatched bases: 10. The CDR3 is 15 amino acids. The CDR3 coding sequence is TGTGCCAGCCAGAGTCCCGGGACAGGGGGCCACGAGCAGTACTTC. Protein sequence: CASQSPGTGGHEQYF.

The chain links TRBV11-2 to TRBJ1-2; 7 bases align to TRBD1. CDR3 length: 16 residues. V dropped 0 bases and J dropped 7; count of bases not matched to a gene: 11. Germline V gene lookup returns CDR1 SGHAT and CDR2 FQNNGV. The CDR3 sequence: CASSLDSGGRGSGYTF. In DNA, the CDR3 is TGTGCCAGCAGCTTAGATTCCGGGGGCAGGGGGAGTGGCTACACCTTC.

The CDR3 region is CAIRGADTYEQYF. The DNA for the CDR3 is TGTGCCATTCGGGGGGCGGATACCTACGAGCAGTACTTC. The chain combines TRBV6-5 with TRBJ2-7; D is possibly TRBD2 (7 bases). There are 13 residues in the CDR3. Germline V gives CDR1 MNHEY, CDR2 SVGAGI. The V end lost 10 bases, the J end lost 2 bases, and 15 bases lay between the germline ends.

The CDR3 DNA reads TGTGCCAGCACCCTGGGGCAGGCTAACAATGAGCAGTTCTTC. It encodes CASTLGQANNEQFF. The chain couples TRBV7-2 to TRBJ2-1; D possibly corresponds to TRBD1 (5 bases). The V gene lost 7 bases and the J gene lost 5 bases, with 15 bases spanning the gap. This CDR3 spans 14 amino acids. Germline assignment: CDR1 SGHTA and CDR2 FQGNSA.

J is TRBJ2-1 and V is TRBV10-3; 10 bases agree with TRBD2. From germline, CDR1 is ENHRY and CDR2 SYGVKD. Trimming at V came to 0 bases and at J to 7 bases, leaving 6 bases not matched to a gene. The CDR3 is made up of 16 amino acids. CDR3 bases: TGTGCCATCAGTGAGTCCTGGACTAGCGGTCGGAATGAGCAGTTCTTC. This sequence encodes CAISESWTSGRNEQFF.

This chain connects TRBV18 to TRBJ1-1, with D perhaps matching TRBD1 (5 bases). The CDR3 length is 14 residues. CDR1 and CDR2 (germline): KGHSH, LQKENI. The ends were cut back, 3 bases at V and 1 base at J, with 9 bases in the middle. CDR3 residues: CASSPSGSNTEAFF. The CDR3 DNA is TGTGCCAGCTCACCGTCAGGGTCGAACACTGAAGCTTTCTTT.

V and J are TRBV2 and TRBJ1-2; 8 positions match TRBD1. With 7 bases clipped from V and 7 bases from J, the junction kept 14 bases outside the gene matches. CDR1 is SNHLY and CDR2 is FYNNEI in the germline V gene. CDR3 length: 15 amino acids. DNA for the CDR3: TGTGCCAGCATACGACAGGGGAGGTCCGGGGTTGGCTACACCTTC. The encoded protein is CASIRQGRSGVGYTF.

This rearrangement joins TRBV27 to TRBJ2-7; 9 nucleotides line up with TRBD2. Germline V gives CDR1 MNHEY, CDR2 SMNVEV (reference sequence). This CDR3 is 16 amino acids long. V was clipped by 6 bases and J by 0 bases; unmatched bases: 9. For the CDR3, the DNA is TGTGCCAGCAGCCACCCTAGCGGGATAAACTCCTACGAGCAGTACTTC. Translated, it gives CASSHPSGINSYEQYF.

This rearrangement joins TRBV14 to TRBJ2-2; D may be TRBD2 (6 bases). V was clipped by 4 bases and J by 2 bases, with 14 bases between them. The germline gives CDR1 SGHDN, CDR2 FVKESK. This CDR3 has 16 residues. The CDR3 bases are TGTGCCAGCAGCCTTACTCCGGGAGTTAACACCGGGGAGCTGTTTTTT. It yields the protein CASSLTPGVNTGELFF.

V usage is TRBV5-1 and J usage is TRBJ2-7; TRBD1 aligns across 10 bases. The germline V gene encodes CDR1 SGHRS and CDR2 YFSETQ. V lost 6 bases and J lost 5; bases outside the gene matches: 11. This CDR3 is built from 15 residues. The CDR3 spells CASTSSRDRGHEQYF. For the CDR3, the DNA is TGCGCCAGCACCTCGTCCCGGGACAGGGGCCACGAGCAGTACTTC.

The V call is TRBV28, the J call TRBJ1-6; the match to TRBD1 covers 9 bases. CDR3 length: 17 residues. The junction had 12 bases not matched to a gene; V was cut back by 5 bases and J by 7 bases. CDR1 is MDHEN, CDR2 SYDVKM, per germline. CDR3 sequence reads: CASSQWPPDRGNSPLHF. The DNA for the CDR3 is TGTGCCAGCAGTCAATGGCCCCCGGACAGGGGAAATTCACCCCTCCACTTT. The variable domain in full, completed from reference TRBV28 and TRBJ1-6, reads DVKVTQSSRYLVKRTGEKVFLECVQDMDHENMFWYRQDPGLGLRLIYFSYDVKMKEKGDIPEGYSVSREKKERFSLILESASTNQTSMYLCASSQWPPDRGNSPLHFGNGTRLTVT.

Here the CDR3 DNA reads TGTGCCAGAAGTCGTTCCGGGACAGAATTAGGTCAGCCCCAGCATTTT. Amino acid sequence: CARSRSGTELGQPQHF. The gene calls are TRBV5-3 and TRBJ1-5; 7 bases are shared with TRBD1. Being an ORF, TRBV5-3 has a function that is uncertain. This CDR3 region has 16 residues. V shed 5 bases, J shed 6 bases, and the junction held 14 bases outside the gene matches.

This rearrangement joins TRBV7-9 to TRBJ1-4, with 10 nucleotides matching TRBD1. Germline values: CDR1 SEHNR, CDR2 FQNEAQ (reference sequence). V was clipped by 2 bases and J by 11 bases; unmatched bases: 2. The CDR3 totals 13 residues. This CDR3 is CASSLQDRGKLFF. DNA for the CDR3: TGTGCCAGCAGCTTACAGGACAGGGGGAAACTGTTTTTT.

The CDR3 DNA is TGTGCCAGCAGCTTAGGGCCAGGGGGCGCTTTGGCTTTCTTT. Protein sequence: CASSLGPGGALAFF. This chain connects TRBV7-2 to TRBJ1-1, with 8 bases lining up with TRBD1. V shed 1 base and J 11 bases; nucleotides not matched to a gene: 9. Germline CDR1 is SGHTA and CDR2 is FQGNSA. CDR3 length equals 14 residues.